These 19 T cell receptor beta chains share one sample of origin, sequenced in a study of tumor and adjacent non-tumor tissue in lung cancer. The library came from three nested PCR rounds adapted from ARM-PCR protocols. TCRdb re-called the multiplex PCR reads through MiXCR, storing one row per CDR3 protein. Altogether tens of thousands of distinct CDR3 sequences are present, roughly 62% being singletons, with the ten largest covering under 20%. No cell sorting was done before RNA was extracted from the tissue. Distant lung tissue was collected more than 3 cm away from the tumor edge. The sequenced sample was distant non-tumor lung tissue. Receptors were obtained from a woman aged 40-49 years with non-small cell lung cancer.

With respect to this clonotype: Sequence at one end of the junction differs from germline and may be a read error. The chain couples TRBV11-2 to TRBJ2-6; D may match TRBD1 or TRBD2 (5 bases each). CDR1 and CDR2 (germline): SGHAT, FQNNGV. The CDR3 is 14 amino acids. Here the CDR3 reads CARSLAAGGNVLTF. CDR3 coding DNA: TGTGCCAGGAGCCTCGCTGCTGGGGGCAACGTCCTGACTTTC.

Regarding this clonotype: This could be a read error, since a much larger clone is one nucleotide away. The CDR3 bases are TGCAGTGCCCCGAACAGGGGCACGCCGACAGATACGCAGTATTTT. Amino acid sequence: CSAPNRGTPTDTQYF. V usage is TRBV20-1 and J usage is TRBJ2-3, with 7 bases lining up with TRBD1. The trim removed 6 bases at V and 3 bases at J, leaving 12 bases unmatched. CDR1 DFQATT and CDR2 SNEGSKA come from the germline V gene (reference sequence). The CDR3 loop spans 15 amino acids.

Turning to this clonotype: Since a much larger clone is just one base distant, this may be a read error. The CDR3 region is CASSLVGVPSGANVQTF. DNA of the CDR3: TGTGCCAGCAGCTTGGTGGGCGTACCCTCTGGGGCCAACGTCCAGACTTTC. The chain is built from TRBV5-6 and TRBJ2-6; the D gene is possibly TRBD1 (5 bases). Germline assignment: CDR1 SGHDT and CDR2 YYEEEE. The CDR3 has 17 residues.

In regard to this clonotype: The conserved closing phenylalanine or tryptophan is absent in this CDR3, likely reflecting a read error. This chain connects TRBV7-8 to TRBJ2-7; D might be TRBD1 (5 bases). The germline V gene encodes CDR1 SGHVS and CDR2 FQNEAQ. This CDR3 has 15 residues. V lost 6 bases and J 7 bases, leaving 22 bases between the germline ends. The CDR3 DNA sequence: TGTGCCAGCAGTCCACAGTCGGCAGGGATTCAAGAGCAGTACCTC. Translated: CASSPQSAGIQEQYL.

The table lists this clonotype with a few counts. Since a much larger clone is just one base distant, this may be a read error. The rearrangement links TRBV7-8 to TRBJ2-3; 7 nucleotides match TRBD1. Germline assignment: CDR1 SGHVS and CDR2 FQNEAQ. There are 17 residues in the CDR3. V shed 4 bases and J 8 bases; nucleotides not matched to a gene: 18. CDR3 DNA: TGTGCCAGCAGCTACTATGGACAGGCGGCGGAGGTGGGTACGCAGTATTTT. Protein: CASSYYGQAAEVGTQYF.

The CDR3 bases are TGCAGTGCTAGAGACCCGGACAGGGAGCTAGGTGGCTACACCTTC. Translation: CSARDPDRELGGYTF. The V call is TRBV20-1, the J call TRBJ1-2; 8 nucleotides line up with TRBD1. V dropped 0 bases and J dropped 7; count of bases not matched to a gene: 10. The CDR3 spans 15 residues. Germline lookup yields CDR1 DFQATT and CDR2 SNEGSKA (reference sequence).

Regarding this clonotype: Being one base from a much bigger clone, this may be a read error. The chain carries TRBV7-9 and TRBJ2-3; no reliable D call. This CDR3 is built from 13 residues. The germline gives CDR1 SEHNR, CDR2 FQNEAQ (reference sequence). This CDR3 is CTSSLGNTDTQYF. As DNA, the CDR3 is TGTACCAGCAGCTTAGGCAACACAGATACGCAGTATTTT.

This clonotype appeared once. One end of the junction fails to match germline, which may point to a read error. The genes are TRBV4-2 and TRBJ2-7; D gene ambiguous. Per germline, CDR1 LGHNA and CDR2 YNFKEQ. The CDR3 sequence is 14 residues long. The DNA of the CDR3 is TGTGCCAGCAGCTCGGACGGCATCTCCTACGACCAGTACTTT. Protein sequence: CASSSDGISYDQYF.

With respect to this clonotype: Mismatch with germline at one junction end may stem from a read error. The J gene is TRBJ2-5, the V gene TRBV12-3 or TRBV12-4, with 7 bases aligning to TRBD2. The CDR3 is 15 residues long. Here the CDR3 reads CASSPTSWRLEIQYF. The CDR3 coding sequence is TGTGCCAGCAGTCCGACTAGCTGGAGGCTAGAGATCCAGTACTTC.

Concerning this clonotype itself: Compared with germline, one end of the junction differs, possibly owing to a read error. The chain carries TRBV24-1 and TRBJ2-3; D possibly corresponds to TRBD1 (5 bases). This CDR3 is built from 13 residues. Looked up from germline, CDR1 is KGHDR and CDR2 is SFDVKD. This CDR3 reads CATSDSTTVTQYF. The CDR3 DNA reads TGTGCTACCAGTGACTCCACGACAGTTACGCAGTATTTT.

This clonotype showed up just a few times. The chain joins TRBV2 to TRBJ2-7; TRBD1 aligns across 7 bases. Germline V CDR1 and CDR2: SNHLY, FYNNEI. V lost 7 bases to trimming and J lost 0 bases; unmatched junction nucleotides: 6. The CDR3 has 14 amino acids. The CDR3 DNA reads as TGTGCCAGCAAGCGGACAGGTAGCTCCTACGAGCAGTACTTC. Its protein product is CASKRTGSSYEQYF.

The chain has TRBV11-3 and TRBJ2-1, with D possibly TRBD2 on 5 matching bases. Germline lookup yields CDR1 SGHNT and CDR2 YENEEA. With 4 bases removed from V and 3 bases from J, the gap between germline ends came to 13 bases. The CDR3 covers 15 residues. CDR3 sequence: CASSSRSGDYNEQFF. CDR3 in DNA: TGTGCCAGCAGCTCTCGCTCCGGGGACTACAATGAGCAGTTCTTC.

Points on this clonotype: A read error may produce the germline difference seen at one junction end. The rearrangement links TRBV29-1 to TRBJ2-7, with D perhaps assigned TRBD1 or TRBD2 (5 bases each). Germline loops: CDR1 SQVTM, CDR2 ANQGSEA. The CDR3 extends over 14 amino acids. The chain's CDR3 is CTVVTPRGAYEQYF. CDR3 bases: TGCACCGTTGTGACACCGAGGGGAGCCTACGAGCAGTACTTC.

By share of the sample, this clonotype is medium-sized. The V call is TRBV6-6, the J call TRBJ2-3; D may match TRBD1 or TRBD2 (5 bases each). This CDR3 spans 14 amino acids. V lost 2 bases, J lost 6 bases, and 12 bases lay in between. Per the germline V gene, CDR1 is MNHNY and CDR2 is SVGAGI (reference sequence). The CDR3 bases are TGTGCCAGCAGTTACCTCCGGGACGGCGATACGCAGTATTTT. This gives the protein CASSYLRDGDTQYF.

The chain has TRBV5-1 and TRBJ2-1, with 7 bases identical to TRBD1. The CDR3 consists of 14 residues. With 4 bases clipped from V and 4 bases from J, the junction kept 5 bases outside the gene matches. CDR1 and CDR2 from the germline V gene are SGHRS and YFSETQ. The CDR3 sequence: CASSTGQNYNEQFF. The CDR3 bases are TGCGCCAGCAGCACGGGACAGAATTACAATGAGCAGTTCTTC.

This chain joins TRBV7-8 and TRBJ2-3, with TRBD2 matching over 8 bases. Germline V CDR1 and CDR2: SGHVS, FQNEAQ. Germline trimming cut 2 bases from V and 0 bases from J; bases unmatched to any gene: 7. The CDR3 has 17 residues. The CDR3 here is CASSLKGGRPSTDTQYF. The CDR3 nucleotides read TGTGCCAGCAGCTTAAAAGGCGGGAGGCCCAGCACAGATACGCAGTATTTT.

The table lists this clonotype with a few counts. The chain couples TRBV2 to TRBJ2-1, with a tentative D call TRBD2 (5 bases). CDR3 length equals 13 residues. V was pared by 6 bases and J by 5 bases, with 11 bases between. The V gene's germline CDR1 is SNHLY and CDR2 FYNNEI. The DNA for the CDR3 is TGTGCCAGCAGGACGAGACTAAACAATGAGCAGTTCTTC. Protein product: CASRTRLNNEQFF.

The table lists this clonotype with a few counts. The chain is built from TRBV20-1 and TRBJ2-1, with D hard to call. V was clipped by 5 bases and J by 0 bases, with 17 bases between them. The CDR3 loop spans 16 amino acids. Looked up from germline, CDR1 is DFQATT and CDR2 is SNEGSKA (reference sequence). CDR3 sequence: CSAAHLATSSYNEQFF. As DNA, the CDR3 is TGCAGTGCTGCCCATCTTGCGACGAGCTCCTACAATGAGCAGTTCTTC.

This clonotype was counted at least ten times. The gene calls are TRBV28 and TRBJ2-7, with 12 nucleotides matching TRBD2. V shed 7 bases, J shed 2 bases, and the junction held 6 bases outside the gene matches. This CDR3 is built from 15 residues. CDR1 is MDHEN, CDR2 SYDVKM, per germline. CDR3 DNA sequence: TGTGCCAGCACCCCCGGACTAGCGGGAACCTACGAGCAGTACTTC. Translation: CASTPGLAGTYEQYF.